The sequence of this TCR beta chain was determined in a study of regulatory T cells in long-lasting Graves disease. Across the whole study: For a period under 3 months, newly diagnosed Graves' patients had taken antithyroid drugs. Overall study findings and caveats: Less diverse TCR repertoires were seen in persistent Graves' patients than in newly diagnosed ones.

The germline V gene has CDR1 LNHDA and CDR2 SQIVND (reference sequence). The V and J ends lost 1 base and 8 bases, in that order; junction bases with no gene match: 6. This CDR3 region has 15 residues. Arm-PCR of CDR3 regions and iRepertoire HTBI primers were used to build TCR beta libraries. TCRdb re-derived calls from the multiplex PCR reads in MiXCR, one entry per CDR3 protein. Found here are 240,000 or so distinct CDR3 sequences, 20% of them singletons; the top ten hold approximately 13%. This clonotype has only a few counts. The antigen is not known. Described time point: newly diagnosed GD, antithyroid drugs for less than 3 months. RNA isolated from PBMCs was used to make the TCR library.

Sequenced here: peripheral blood mononuclear cells (PBMCs), sampled at new diagnosis, from a patient treated with antithyroid drugs. The TCR originated in a female donor with Graves disease. The rearrangement uses TRBV19 and TRBJ2-1; 9 bases match TRBD2. The CDR3 sequence is CASSIGTSGRDEQFF. The CDR3, as DNA: TGTGCCAGTAGTATAGGCACTAGCGGGCGAGATGAGCAGTTCTTC.